This T cell receptor delta chain appears in the sequencing data of a study of γδ T cells in repeated Plasmodium falciparum infection. TCRdb made new clone calls on the multiplex PCR reads using CATT. The table has tens of thousands of delta-chain clones, 0.95% to 1% seen once; the top ten hold approximately 10%. The germline gives CDR1 GEAIGNYY, CDR2 EKD. The CDR3 has 17 amino acids. Turning to this clone: This likely came from a read error, as a far larger clone is one base away.

Gammadelta T cells were flow-sorted from PBMC into Vgamma9/Vdelta2+ and Vdelta2-negative populations for bulk analysis. The V gene corresponds to TRDV2; no J gene was called; the D call of TRDD3 is as the table states it, not checked on the DNA. The TCR originated in a pool of human donors (malaria-infected and uninfected, not separated). Material for sequencing was gamma-delta T cells from blood. The CDR3 loop is CACDAITGGMYTDKLIF. The CDR3 nucleotides read TGTGCCTGTGACGCGATTACTGGGGGTATGTACACCGATAAGCTCATCTTT.